What follows is one TCR beta chain and its context. The method was immunoSEQ multiplex PCR; TCRdb's version includes in-frame clones alone and lacks a portion of them. The table records more than 450,000 clones, around 87% of them present only once. The record originates from a study of blood T cell repertoires in COVID-19. This CDR3 has 14 amino acids. V dropped 0 bases and J dropped 6 bases, with 11 bases sitting between them. Germline CDR1 LNHNV, CDR2 YYDKDF (reference sequence). Sequencing was performed on PBMCs or T cells enriched from blood (not recorded which). The V gene is TRBV15, the J gene TRBJ1-2; tentative D call: TRBD1 (5 bases). This receptor was obtained from a young woman who had recovered from COVID-19. This chain's CDR3 is CATSRDGGVNGYTF. CDR3 nucleotides: TGTGCCACCAGCAGAGATGGAGGGGTCAATGGCTACACCTTC.